A selection of T cell receptor beta chains follows, all from one sample in a study of blood T cell repertoires in COVID-19. Repertoires were generated with immunoSEQ multiplex PCR, while TCRdb's copy carries only in-frame clones and drops some. This table has under 250,000 clones, roughly 82% appearing once. Sequencing input: peripheral blood. These receptors were obtained from a woman aged 80 or over with COVID-19, enrolled during active disease. Both conserved end residues are part of each CDR3. A D gene is named only where the DNA matches it firmly. Size is stated for part of the rows, as once, few or many counts, or as a class when the clone is expanded.

>TRBD1|.|TRBJ1-1|TRBV7-8
CASSLATGGSTEAFF
TGTGCCAGCAGCTTAGCGACAGGGGGTAGCACTGAAGCTTTCTTT
>TRBD2|.|TRBJ2-2|TRBV5-1
CASSLLTSGGTGELFF
TGCGCCAGCAGCTTGCTTACTAGCGGGGGGACCGGGGAGCTGTTTTTT
>TRBD2|.|TRBJ2-5|TRBV10-1
CASSETAGRRETQYF
TGCGCCAGCAGTGAAACAGCGGGGAGAAGAGAGACCCAGTACTTC
>.|.|TRBJ1-2|TRBV4-1
CASSLTGRVFGYTF
TGCGCCAGCAGCCTGACAGGAAGGGTTTTTGGCTACACCTTC
>.|.|TRBJ2-1|TRBV24-1
CATSETIPRGHNEQFF
TGTGCCACCAGTGAGACGATACCCCGAGGGCACAATGAGCAGTTCTTC
>.|.|TRBJ1-3|TRBV6-5
CASTNSVRGNTIYF
TGTGCCAGCACGAATAGCGTGAGGGGAAACACCATATATTTT
>TRBD1|once|TRBJ2-4|TRBV7-2
CASSLAGQGAQNIQYF
TGTGCCAGCAGCCTAGCGGGACAGGGGGCCCAAAACATTCAGTACTTC
>TRBD1|.|TRBJ1-2|TRBV6-5
CASSYRGDRIYGYTF
TGTGCCAGCAGTTACAGGGGGGACAGGATCTATGGCTACACCTTC
>.|.|TRBJ2-4|TRBV3-1/TRBV3-2
CASSSRWGGQAKNIQYF
TGTGCCAGCAGCTCGCGGTGGGGGGGGCAAGCCAAAAACATTCAGTACTTC
>.|.|TRBJ2-1|TRBV7-8
CASSLGRNEQFF
TGTGCCAGCAGCTTAGGTAGAAATGAGCAGTTCTTC
>.|.|TRBJ1-2|TRBV9
CASSATSRGKDYGYTF
TGTGCCAGCAGCGCGACATCAAGGGGGAAGGACTATGGCTACACCTTC
>TRBD1|.|TRBJ2-1|TRBV6-2/TRBV6-3
CASSSDRTGRGDEQFF
TGTGCCAGCAGTTCAGACCGGACAGGGAGAGGCGATGAGCAGTTCTTC
>.|.|TRBJ1-6|TRBV6-1
CASSELDKYSPLHF
TGTGCCAGCAGTGAACTGGACAAATATTCACCCCTCCACTTT
>TRBD1|.|TRBJ1-5|TRBV5-1
CASSLGTGGQPQHF
TGCGCCAGCAGCTTGGGGACAGGGGGTCAGCCCCAGCATTTT
>TRBD1|.|TRBJ2-2|TRBV18
CASSPFRDRVTGELFF
TGTGCCAGCTCGCCCTTCCGGGACAGGGTGACCGGGGAGCTGTTTTTT
>.|once|TRBJ2-1|TRBV4-1
CASSQSRSTYNEQFF
TGCGCCAGCAGCCAGAGTAGGAGTACCTACAATGAGCAGTTCTTC
>.|.|TRBJ1-2|TRBV28
CASCNPGIDYTF
TGTGCCAGCTGCAATCCAGGGATAGACTACACCTTC
>.|.|TRBJ1-1|TRBV5-5
CASSLWGEGVNTEAFF
TGTGCCAGCAGCTTGTGGGGGGAAGGGGTGAACACTGAAGCTTTCTTT
>.|once|TRBJ2-3|TRBV10-2
CASSEPSHGTDTQYF
TGCGCCAGCAGTGAACCAAGTCACGGGACAGATACGCAGTATTTT
>.|.|TRBJ2-5|TRBV7-9
CASSLGGERGGTQYF
TGTGCCAGCAGCTTAGGAGGTGAACGGGGAGGGACCCAGTACTTC
>.|.|TRBJ2-1|TRBV7-7
CASSPDIYNEQFF
TGTGCCAGCAGCCCTGACATTTACAATGAGCAGTTCTTC
>TRBD1|.|TRBJ1-5|TRBV6-5
CASSRGGGQPQHF
TGTGCCAGCAGTCGAGGGGGCGGTCAGCCCCAGCATTTT
>.|.|TRBJ1-2|TRBV3-1/TRBV3-2
CASSPGNYGYTF
TGTGCCAGCAGCCCAGGGAACTATGGCTACACCTTC
>TRBD1|.|TRBJ1-1|TRBV28
CASRRNRGDTEAFF
TGTGCCAGCAGAAGGAACAGGGGGGACACTGAAGCTTTCTTT
>TRBD1|few|TRBJ2-2|TRBV19
CATRDRGLKSNTGELFF
TGTGCCACCCGGGACAGGGGGTTAAAATCGAACACCGGGGAGCTGTTTTTT
>.|.|TRBJ1-3|TRBV6-5
CASSYSDRRDGTIYF
TGTGCCAGCAGTTACTCGGACAGACGAGACGGCACCATATATTTT
>TRBD2|.|TRBJ2-7|TRBV6-1
CASSEPAGERYF
TGTGCCAGCAGTGAACCAGCGGGGGAACGGTACTTC
>.|.|TRBJ1-5|TRBV24-1
CATSDPSSGSNQPQHF
TGTGCCACCAGTGATCCCAGCTCGGGTAGCAATCAGCCCCAGCATTTT
>TRBD1|.|TRBJ1-6|TRBV30
CAWRTGLYYNSPLHF
TGTGCCTGGAGGACAGGGCTATACTATAATTCACCCCTCCACTTT
>.|.|TRBJ2-2|TRBV18
CASSPDRFNTGELFF
TGTGCCAGCTCACCCGACAGATTTAACACCGGGGAGCTGTTTTTT